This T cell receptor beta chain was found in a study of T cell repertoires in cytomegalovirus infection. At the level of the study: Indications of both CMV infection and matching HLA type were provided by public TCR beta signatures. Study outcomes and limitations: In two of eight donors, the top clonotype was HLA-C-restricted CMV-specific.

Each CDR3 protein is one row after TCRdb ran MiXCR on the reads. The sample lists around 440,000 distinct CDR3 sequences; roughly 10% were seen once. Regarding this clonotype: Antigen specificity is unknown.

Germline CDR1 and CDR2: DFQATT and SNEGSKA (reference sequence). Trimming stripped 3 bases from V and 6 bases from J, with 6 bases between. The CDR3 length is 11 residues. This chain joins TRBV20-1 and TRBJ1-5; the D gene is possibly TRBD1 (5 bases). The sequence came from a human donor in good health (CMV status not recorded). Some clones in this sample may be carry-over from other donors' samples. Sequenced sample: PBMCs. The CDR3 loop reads CSASGGQPQHF. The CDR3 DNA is TGCAGTGCTAGTGGGGGTCAGCCCCAGCATTTT.